This T cell receptor beta chain stems from a study of cytomegalovirus exposure and HLA in healthy donors. The PCR was carried out with 60 Vbeta primers and 13 Jbeta primers. The repertoire was sequenced with immunoSEQ multiplex PCR; TCRdb's copy has only in-frame clones and lacks some. This table has 150,000 or so clones, about three quarters appearing once. Germline CDR1 and CDR2: SGHTA and FQGNSA. The ends were cut back, 1 base at V and 4 bases at J, with 13 bases in the middle. The CDR3 has 15 amino acids. This clone occurred once. Sequenced: PBMCs. The sequence came from a woman in her thirties in good health and CMV-seronegative. The chain uses TRBV7-2 and TRBJ1-2; D remains unclear. The CDR3: CASSLERTVSYGYTF. CDR3 DNA: TGTGCCAGCAGCTTAGAGAGAACAGTGAGCTATGGCTACACCTTC.